Listed here are 9 T cell receptor beta chains from one sample, sequenced in a study of breast tumors, draining lymph nodes, adjacent tissues. Each CDR3 protein is one row after TCRdb ran MiXCR on the multiplex PCR reads. The data hold about 63,000 distinct CDR3 sequences, with less than 60% observed a single time. Sequencing was performed on breast tumor tissue. These receptors all stem from a female donor with breast cancer. Some clones in this sample may be carry-over from other donors' samples.

This clonotype was picked up many times. V gene TRBV3-1 combines with J gene TRBJ2-7; D call uncertain. Germline assignment: CDR1 LGHDT and CDR2 YNNKEL (reference sequence). The CDR3 runs to 14 residues. The V end lost 5 bases, the J end lost 0 bases, and 11 bases lay between the germline ends. CDR3 in DNA: TGTGCCAGCAGCTTCGGACCCCGCTCCTACGAGCAGTACTTC. Encoded protein: CASSFGPRSYEQYF.

The rearrangement links TRBV5-1 to TRBJ1-2; TRBD1 is a possible D gene (5 bases). The CDR3 is 13 amino acids. The V gene lost 1 base and the J gene lost 4 bases, with 8 bases spanning the gap. CDR1 and CDR2 (germline): SGHRS, YFSETQ. As DNA, the CDR3 is TGCGCCAGCAGCTTGTGGGGGATCTATGGCTACACCTTC. Its translation is CASSLWGIYGYTF.

This clonotype was recorded at least ten times. The chain combines TRBV5-1 with TRBJ2-5; D is uncertain. The germline gives CDR1 SGHRS, CDR2 YFSETQ. V dropped 1 base and J dropped 5 bases, with 9 bases sitting between them. The CDR3 is 13 residues long. Written as DNA, the CDR3 is TGCGCCAGCAGCTTGCGGCAAGGGGAGACCCAGTACTTC. Translated: CASSLRQGETQYF.

This chain connects TRBV19 to TRBJ1-3, with D unclear. V was cut by 9 bases and J by 3 bases, with 15 bases left in between. CDR1 and CDR2 (germline): LNHDA, SQIVND (reference sequence). There are 14 residues in the CDR3. The CDR3 DNA is TGTGCCAGCAGCCAAGATTGGGGTGGAAACACCATATATTTT. This sequence encodes CASSQDWGGNTIYF.

By sample fraction, this clonotype is medium-sized. The chain joins TRBV29-1 to TRBJ1-2; TRBD1 aligns across 9 bases. This CDR3 region has 14 residues. Germline V CDR1 and CDR2: SQVTM, ANQGSEA. The V gene end was trimmed by 6 bases and the J gene end by 2 bases; junction bases not matched to a gene: 7. CDR3 coding DNA: TGCAGCGTCTTCGGACAGGGGCCGAACTATGGCTACACCTTC. Translated, it gives CSVFGQGPNYGYTF.

Comments on this clonotype: Given a much more abundant clone one base away, this may be a read error. The chain couples TRBV4-1 to TRBJ2-5; TRBD2 might be the D (7 bases). The CDR3 runs to 15 residues. Germline-derived CDR1 and CDR2 are MGHRA and YSYEKL. CDR3 protein: CASSQGGGSQEAQYF. In DNA, the CDR3 is TGCGCCAGCAGTCAGGGAGGGGGTTCCCAAGAGGCCCAGTACTTC.

This clonotype turned up a few times. V and J are TRBV29-1 and TRBJ2-3; 7 bases match TRBD2. Germline loops: CDR1 SQVTM, CDR2 ANQGSEA. CDR3 size: 17 residues. The ends lost 4 bases at V and 8 bases at J; junction bases unmatched: 21. The CDR3 sequence is CSVVLYLTSSTQGTQYF. CDR3 bases: TGCAGCGTTGTCCTTTACCTGACTAGCTCGACCCAGGGTACGCAGTATTTT.

This chain connects TRBV2 to TRBJ1-2, with D uncertain. This CDR3 comprises 12 residues. Germline V gene data show CDR1 as SNHLY and CDR2 as FYNNEI. V was trimmed by 3 bases and J by 3 bases, leaving 5 bases between them. The CDR3 DNA reads as TGTGCCAGCAGTGAGAACGACTATGGCTACACCTTC. This gives the protein CASSENDYGYTF.

This clonotype was observed many times. The chain recombines TRBV5-1 with TRBJ2-5; possible D gene TRBD1, 5 bases. Trimming stripped 4 bases from V and 5 bases from J, with 15 bases between. CDR1 and CDR2 from the germline V gene are SGHRS and YFSETQ. The CDR3 consists of 14 residues. CDR3 sequence reads: CASSLDSRRETQYF. DNA for the CDR3: TGCGCCAGCAGCCTCGACAGTCGGCGGGAGACCCAGTACTTC.